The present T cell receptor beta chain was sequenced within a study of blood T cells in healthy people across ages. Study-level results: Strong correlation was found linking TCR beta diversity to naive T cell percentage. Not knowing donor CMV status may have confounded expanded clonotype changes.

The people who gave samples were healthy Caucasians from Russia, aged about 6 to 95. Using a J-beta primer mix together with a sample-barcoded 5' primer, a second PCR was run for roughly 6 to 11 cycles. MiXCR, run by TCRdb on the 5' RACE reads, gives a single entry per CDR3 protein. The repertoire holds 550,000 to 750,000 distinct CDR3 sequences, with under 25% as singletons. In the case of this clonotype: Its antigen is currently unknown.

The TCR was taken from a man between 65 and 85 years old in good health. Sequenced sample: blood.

The CDR3 sequence: CASSYNTGFENTDTQYF. The CDR3 DNA reads as TGCGCCAGCAGTTATAACACGGGATTCGAGAATACAGATACGCAGTATTTT. V and J are TRBV5-1 and TRBJ2-3; D is possibly TRBD2 (5 bases). With 5 bases removed from V and 3 bases from J, the gap between germline ends came to 22 bases. CDR3 length: 17 residues. CDR1 and CDR2 (germline): SGHRS, YFSETQ.